The next 10 T cell receptor beta chains were all read from a single sample in a study of T cells in Graves' hyperthyroidism and ophthalmopathy. RNA transcripts provided the source from which TCR beta CDR3 regions were amplified. TCR CDR3 underwent first-round RT-PCR with the HTBI primer set. TCRdb processed the multiplex PCR reads anew with MiXCR; each CDR3 protein has one entry. The table has approximately 260,000 distinct CDR3 sequences, approximately 14% seen once; the top ten hold roughly 30%. The sequencing input was blood. Source of these receptors: a woman between 50 and 59 years old with Graves' hyperthyroidism that later progressed to Graves' ophthalmopathy.

There are many counts of this clonotype. The rearrangement joins TRBV6-1 to TRBJ2-3; D tentatively fits TRBD1 or TRBD2 (5 bases each). Germline V gene data show CDR1 as MNHNS and CDR2 as SASEGT. Trimming shortened V by 6 bases and J by 0 bases, and 10 bases separated the two germline ends. CDR3 size: 14 residues. CDR3 residues: CASSLGPSTDTQYF. The DNA of the CDR3 is TGTGCCAGCAGCTTGGGACCCAGCACAGATACGCAGTATTTT.

There are many counts of this clonotype. The rearrangement uses TRBV24-1 and TRBJ2-1, with 9 positions matching TRBD2. V gave up 5 bases and J gave up 2 bases; unmatched junction bases: 6. Germline V gene sequence: CDR1 KGHDR, CDR2 SFDVKD. The CDR3 is 16 residues long. CDR3 nucleotides: TGTGCCACCAGTGTCCTGACTAGCGGACCCTACAATGAGCAGTTCTTC. It yields the protein CATSVLTSGPYNEQFF.

This clonotype was counted between two and nine times. The chain employs TRBV13 and TRBJ2-2, with a tentative D call TRBD1 (6 bases). Germline CDR1 PRHDT, CDR2 FYEKMQ (reference sequence). The length of the CDR3 is 16 residues. V dropped 0 bases and J dropped 0 bases, with 8 bases sitting between them. The CDR3 sequence: CASSLGPGANTGELFF. The DNA of the CDR3 is TGTGCCAGCAGCTTAGGGCCAGGGGCGAACACCGGGGAGCTGTTTTTT.

The J gene is TRBJ2-3, the V gene TRBV4-1; 13 bases fit TRBD2. Germline V gene data show CDR1 as MGHRA and CDR2 as YSYEKL. This CDR3 region has 18 residues. Germline trimming cut 1 base from V and 6 bases from J; bases unmatched to any gene: 10. CDR3 protein: CASSQGLWTSGSPDTQYF. DNA for the CDR3: TGCGCCAGCAGCCAAGGATTGTGGACTAGCGGGAGTCCGGATACGCAGTATTTT.

The J gene is TRBJ2-1, the V gene TRBV20-1; maybe TRBD2 (6 bases). This CDR3 has 14 amino acids. Per germline, CDR1 DFQATT and CDR2 SNEGSKA (reference sequence). Between the trimmed V and J ends, which lost 0 bases and 6 bases, there was a span of 12 bases. This chain's CDR3 is CSARESGGINEQFF. CDR3 in DNA: TGCAGTGCTAGAGAGTCTGGCGGGATCAATGAGCAGTTCTTC.

This clonotype was seen ten or more times. The gene calls are TRBV5-1 and TRBJ1-1, with D possibly TRBD1 on 6 matching bases. The V gene lost 4 bases and the J gene lost 0 bases, with 16 bases spanning the gap. The CDR3 has 16 amino acids. The germline V gene has CDR1 SGHRS and CDR2 YFSETQ. The DNA of the CDR3 is TGCGCCAGCAGCCGAAGACCAACAGGGATGAACACTGAAGCTTTCTTT. Amino acids: CASSRRPTGMNTEAFF.

In this sample, this clonotype turned up a few times. V and J are TRBV9 and TRBJ2-5; no clear D. Trimming shortened V by 0 bases and J by 7 bases, and 4 bases separated the two germline ends. The CDR3 consists of 11 residues. CDR1 is SGDLS and CDR2 is YYNGEE in the germline V gene. CDR3 sequence: CASSVDRTQYF. CDR3 DNA: TGTGCCAGCAGCGTAGACCGGACCCAGTACTTC.

J is TRBJ1-6 and V is TRBV18; D gene uncertain. This CDR3 is 12 amino acids long. Germline CDR1 reads KGHSH; CDR2 reads LQKENI. Trimming stripped 3 bases from V and 8 bases from J, with 5 bases between. The CDR3 here is CASSPGDSPLHF. The CDR3 DNA reads TGTGCCAGCTCACCGGGAGATTCACCCCTCCACTTT. The entire variable domain, with the rest obtained from reference TRBV18 and TRBJ1-6, is as follows: NAGVMQNPRHLVRRRGQEARLRCSPMKGHSHVYWYRQLPEEGLKFMVYLQKENIIDESGMPKERFSAEFPKEGPSILRIQQVVRGDSAAYFCASSPGDSPLHFGNGTRLTVT.

The chain carries TRBV10-3 and TRBJ2-7; D call uncertain. CDR3 length: 13 residues. Trimming removed 6 bases at V and 3 bases at J, with 12 bases between. Germline V gene data show CDR1 as ENHRY and CDR2 as SYGVKD. This CDR3 reads CAIRLDSYYEQYF. The CDR3 coding sequence is TGTGCCATCAGGCTCGACTCATACTACGAGCAGTACTTC.

At least ten counts were recorded for this clonotype. V is TRBV28 and J is TRBJ1-2; D not resolved. Germline CDR1 is MDHEN and CDR2 is SYDVKM. The germline V and J ends were trimmed by 6 bases and 8 bases, with 13 bases remaining between them. The CDR3 has 12 residues. CDR3 bases: TGTGCCAGCAGCCGGGGATTGGAAGGCTACACCTTC. Its protein is CASSRGLEGYTF.